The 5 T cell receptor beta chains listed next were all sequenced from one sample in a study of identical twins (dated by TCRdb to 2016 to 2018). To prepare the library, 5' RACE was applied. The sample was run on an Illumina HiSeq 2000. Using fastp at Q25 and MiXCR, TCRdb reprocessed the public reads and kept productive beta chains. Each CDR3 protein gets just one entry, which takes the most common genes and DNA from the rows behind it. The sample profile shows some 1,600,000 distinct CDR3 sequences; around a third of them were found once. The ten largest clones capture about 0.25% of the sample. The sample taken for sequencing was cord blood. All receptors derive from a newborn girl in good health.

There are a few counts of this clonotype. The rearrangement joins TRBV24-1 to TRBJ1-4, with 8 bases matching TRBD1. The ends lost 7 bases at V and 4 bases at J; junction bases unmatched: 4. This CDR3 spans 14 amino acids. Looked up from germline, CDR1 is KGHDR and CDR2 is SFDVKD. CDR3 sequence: CATSAGQGNEKLFF. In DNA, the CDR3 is TGTGCCACCAGCGCTGGACAGGGTAATGAAAAACTGTTTTTT.

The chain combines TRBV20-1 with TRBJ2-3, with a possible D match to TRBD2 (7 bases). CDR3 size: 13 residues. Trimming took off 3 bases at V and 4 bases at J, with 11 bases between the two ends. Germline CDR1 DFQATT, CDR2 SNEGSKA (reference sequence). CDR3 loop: CSARGAGADTQYF. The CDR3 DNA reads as TGCAGTGCTAGGGGGGCGGGAGCAGATACGCAGTATTTT.

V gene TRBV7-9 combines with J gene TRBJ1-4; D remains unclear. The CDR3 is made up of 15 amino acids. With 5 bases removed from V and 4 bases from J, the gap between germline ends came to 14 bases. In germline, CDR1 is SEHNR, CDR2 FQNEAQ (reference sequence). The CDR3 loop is CASSPSGRNNEKLFF. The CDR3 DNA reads TGTGCCAGCAGCCCTAGCGGACGGAATAATGAAAAACTGTTTTTT.

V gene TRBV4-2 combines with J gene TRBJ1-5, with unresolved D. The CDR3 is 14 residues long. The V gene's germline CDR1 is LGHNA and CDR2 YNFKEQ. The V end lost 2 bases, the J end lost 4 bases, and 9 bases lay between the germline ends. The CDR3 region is CASSQSLGNQPQHF. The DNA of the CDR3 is TGTGCCAGCAGCCAATCTCTGGGGAATCAGCCCCAGCATTTT.

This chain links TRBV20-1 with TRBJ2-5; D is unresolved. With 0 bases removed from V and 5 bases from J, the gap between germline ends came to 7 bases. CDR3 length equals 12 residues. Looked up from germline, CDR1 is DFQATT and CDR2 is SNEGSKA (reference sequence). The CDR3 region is CSARDHWETQYF. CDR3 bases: TGCAGTGCTAGAGATCACTGGGAGACCCAGTACTTC.